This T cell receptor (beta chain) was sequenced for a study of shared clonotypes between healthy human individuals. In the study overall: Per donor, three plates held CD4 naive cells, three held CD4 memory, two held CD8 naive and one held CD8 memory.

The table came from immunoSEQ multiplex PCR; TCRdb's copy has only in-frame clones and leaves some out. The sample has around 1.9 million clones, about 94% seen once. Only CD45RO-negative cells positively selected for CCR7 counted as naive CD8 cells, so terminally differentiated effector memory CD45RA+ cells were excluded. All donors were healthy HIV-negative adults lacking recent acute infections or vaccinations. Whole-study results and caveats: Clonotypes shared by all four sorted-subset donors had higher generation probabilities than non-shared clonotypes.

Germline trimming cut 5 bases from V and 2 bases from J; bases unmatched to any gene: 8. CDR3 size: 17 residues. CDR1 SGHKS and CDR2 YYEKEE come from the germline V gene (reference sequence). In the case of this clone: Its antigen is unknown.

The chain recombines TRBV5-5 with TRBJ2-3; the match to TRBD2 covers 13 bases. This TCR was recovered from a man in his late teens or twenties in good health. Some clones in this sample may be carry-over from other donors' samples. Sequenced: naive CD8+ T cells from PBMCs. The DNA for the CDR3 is TGTGCCAGCAGTTCGCCCGGACTAGCGGGGGCCACAGATACGCAGTATTTT. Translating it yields CASSSPGLAGATDTQYF.